This is a list of T cell receptor beta chains from one sample in a study of cytomegalovirus exposure and HLA in healthy donors. TCRdb keeps only in-frame clones here, not all; method: immunoSEQ multiplex PCR. The sample consists of a few hundred thousand clones, more than 80% of them appearing once. The specimen sequenced was PBMCs. The receptors were gathered from a woman aged 18 to 35 in good health and CMV-seronegative. The CDR3 runs from the conserved cysteine through the conserved F or W. Fields, in order: D gene, clone size, J gene, V gene, CDR3 DNA, CDR3 protein. A D gene is named only where the DNA matches it firmly. Rows may omit the clone size; those that give it use once, few, many or a size class.

TRBD1	.	TRBJ2-7	TRBV18	TGTGCCAGCTCACCTATGGACAGGGGGGGCGACGAGCAGTACTTC	CASSPMDRGGDEQYF
.	.	TRBJ2-5	TRBV5-1	TGCGCCACCCGGAGGGACCGGAATCAAGAGACCCAGTACTTC	CATRRDRNQETQYF
.	.	TRBJ2-2	TRBV7-6	TGTGCCAGCAGGACCAGGCTCGGAGGGACCGGGGAGCTGTTTTTT	CASRTRLGGTGELFF
.	.	TRBJ1-1	TRBV29-1	TGCAGCGTTGACGAGGTGAACACTGAAGCTTTCTTT	CSVDEVNTEAFF
TRBD1	.	TRBJ2-2	TRBV7-8	TGTGCCAGCCGGCCCCCCCGGGACAGGGCCGGGGAGCTGTTTTTT	CASRPPRDRAGELFF
.	.	TRBJ2-6	TRBV4-3	TGCGCCAGCAGCCAAAGGACAGCCTCCTCTGGGGCCAACGTCCTGACTTTC	CASSQRTASSGANVLTF
TRBD1	.	TRBJ1-2	TRBV6-5	TGTGCCAGCAGCCCTTTTGGACAGGGGTCCTATGGCTACACCTTC	CASSPFGQGSYGYTF
TRBD2	.	TRBJ2-7	TRBV2	TGTGCCAGCAGAGGGACTAGCGGGAGAAACGAGCAGTACTTC	CASRGTSGRNEQYF
TRBD2	.	TRBJ2-1	TRBV29-1	TGCAGCGTTGAAGATCCCGGCGGGAGAAGGAATTCTGGGGAGCAGTTCTTC	CSVEDPGGRRNSGEQFF
.	.	TRBJ1-2	TRBV29-1	TGCAGCGTGGCGGACAAGGATGAAGGCTACACCTTC	CSVADKDEGYTF
.	.	TRBJ2-5	TRBV12-5	TGTGCTAGTGGCAAGCAGGAGGAGGAGACCCAGTACTTC	CASGKQEEETQYF
.	.	TRBJ1-2	TRBV5-8	TGTGCCAGCAGCTTGGCTCTCGGAGCGGGGGGCTACACCTTC	CASSLALGAGGYTF
TRBD1	.	TRBJ1-5	TRBV15	TGTGCCACCAGCAGATGGGGACAGGGGAGCAATCAGCCCCAGCATTTT	CATSRWGQGSNQPQHF
.	few	TRBJ1-5	TRBV15	TGTGCCACCAGGGAAGGGGGTAGCAATCAGCCCCAGCATTTT	CATREGGSNQPQHF
.	.	TRBJ2-2	TRBV5-1	TGCGCCAGCAGCTTCATGGAGACCGGGGAGCTGTTTTTT	CASSFMETGELFF
TRBD2	.	TRBJ2-7	TRBV28	TGTGCCAGCGTCGGTACCCCGTTGGCGGGGGACGAGCAGTACTTC	CASVGTPLAGDEQYF
.	.	TRBJ2-2	TRBV7-2	TGTGCCAGCAGCCGTCTCACCGGGGAGCTGTTTTTT	CASSRLTGELFF
.	.	TRBJ2-7	TRBV18	TGTGCCAGCTCACCACCGACATCTCTTTCCTACGAGCAGTACTTC	CASSPPTSLSYEQYF
.	.	TRBJ2-1	TRBV4-3	TGCGCCAGCAGCCACCAAGTGGGCGGGCTGCGCAATGAGCAGTTCTTC	CASSHQVGGLRNEQFF
TRBD2	.	TRBJ2-1	TRBV9	TGTGCCAGCAGCGTTACTAGCGGGTCCTACAATGAGCAGTTCTTC	CASSVTSGSYNEQFF
TRBD1	once	TRBJ2-1	TRBV5-1	TGCGCCAGCAGCTTGGCCCCAACGACAGGGAGCGATGAGCAGTTCTTC	CASSLAPTTGSDEQFF
.	.	TRBJ1-2	TRBV28	TGTGCCAGCAGTGGGCCGAGCTATGGCTACACCTTC	CASSGPSYGYTF
TRBD2	.	TRBJ2-1	TRBV5-1	TGCGCCAGCAGCCCGGGACTAGCGGGCAACCCCTCCTACAATGAGCAGTTCTTC	CASSPGLAGNPSYNEQFF
.	few	TRBJ2-7	TRBV5-1	TGCGCCAGCGGACGAGACTACCACGAGCAGTACTTC	CASGRDYHEQYF
TRBD1	.	TRBJ1-2	TRBV29-1	TGCAGCGCCAACCAGGGGGCTGGCTATGGCTACACCTTC	CSANQGAGYGYTF